This T cell receptor (beta chain) was profiled in a study of T-cell reconstitution after alpha-beta-depleted transplantation in children. As concerns this clonotype: Its cognate antigen is unknown.

There are 17 residues in the CDR3. The junction had 7 bases not matched to a gene; V was cut back by 0 bases and J by 3 bases. Germline CDR1 is DFQATT and CDR2 is SNEGSKA (reference sequence). The study's findings and limits: The high TCRbeta diversity at day 60 in some patients came from surviving recipient T cells and thymic progenitors.

Construction of the TCRbeta library involved unique molecular identifiers. MiXCR was run by TCRdb on the PCR reads, yielding one entry per CDR3 protein. The data contain about 1,000,000 distinct CDR3 sequences, 25% to 35% of them singletons. J is TRBJ2-3 and V is TRBV20-1, with TRBD2 matching 12 bases. This TCR came from a boy younger than two who had a stem cell transplant for SCID, so the T cells may come from the graft donor. The source material was PBMCs, mostly from graft donor cells, sampled 360 days after TCRalphabeta/CD19-depleted stem cell transplant. The CDR3 reads CSARDWGTSGLTDTQYF. The CDR3 bases are TGCAGTGCTAGAGATTGGGGGACTAGCGGGTTGACAGATACGCAGTATTTT.